This T cell receptor (beta chain) derives from a study of blood T cell repertoires in COVID-19. Clones were read by immunoSEQ multiplex PCR, and TCRdb kept only the in-frame ones, dropping some. There are 110,000 to 150,000 clones in the sample; 80% occur only once, and approximately 3.6% lies in the top ten. The CDR3 covers 13 residues. Per germline, CDR1 SGHRS and CDR2 YFSETQ. V lost 4 bases and J lost 4, with 11 bases in between. What was sequenced was peripheral blood. The source is a man aged 70 or older who had recovered from COVID-19. The chain joins TRBV5-1 to TRBJ1-2, with a possible D match to TRBD1 (5 bases). CDR3 sequence (DNA): TGCGCCAGCAGCCTGACAGAAGGCTATGGCTACACCTTC. Translating it yields CASSLTEGYGYTF. Looking up the rest from reference TRBV5-1 and TRBJ1-2 gives the full variable domain: KAGVTQTPRYLIKTRGQQVTLSCSPISGHRSVSWYQQTPGQGLQFLFEYFSETQRNKGNFPGRFSGRQFSNSRSEMNVSTLELGDSALYLCASSLTEGYGYTFGSGTRLTVV.